The source of this T cell receptor beta chain is a study of monozygotic twins with inflammatory bowel disease (dated by TCRdb to 2018 to 2020). For the study in its entirety: The full study comprised 28 monozygotic twin pairs: nine German pairs (four IBD-concordant, five IBD-discordant) and 19 IBD-discordant Danish pairs. Within discordant pairs, disease-associated traits were sought mainly by comparing IBD patients with their genetically identical healthy co-twins. Each individual had, on average, about 151 000 unique TCRalpha sequences and 181 000 unique TCRbeta sequences available for analysis.

The library was produced with 5' RACE. For each TCR library, around 3,500 ng of total RNA was used. For each sample, cDNA synthesis with SMARTScribe reverse transcriptase was split into eight separate reactions. During cDNA synthesis, template switching introduced unique molecular identifiers that contained a 6-nucleotide sample barcode. Amplification of TCRalpha and TCRbeta cDNA involved two nested PCRs of about 15 and 9 cycles, and each PCR was followed by bead purification. Before amplification, cDNA was treated with uracil DNA-glycosylase and purified using the QIAquick PCR purification kit. In the second PCR, Illumina TruSeq-compatible adapters and sample-specific barcodes were added. TapeStation and Qubit were used to check library quality and concentration, and around 5.3 ng of each library was pooled. Sequencing of pooled libraries was carried out on an Illumina HiSeq2500 single-index Rapid Run using 2 x 100 bp reads and custom sequencing primers. As for the authors' bioinformatics: MiGEC version 1.2.6 was used for UMI-based consensus assembly, which corrected PCR and sequencing errors. MiXCR version 2.1.1 was used to carry out V(D)J alignment, clonotype assembly and CDR3 extraction. To normalise gene usage, clonotype sharing and MAIT/NKT TCR abundance, the analysis used the top 1000, 10 000 and 20 000 clonotypes per sample. Diversity was computed as the inverse Simpson index with the vegan R package after downsampling to 27 000 UMIs. Statistical testing used paired Mann-Whitney U tests on the discordant twin pairs and applied Benjamini-Hochberg correction for multiple testing. Following reprocessing of the reads by TCRdb, the data hold one row per CDR3 protein sequence and no DNA is available. The V and J calls here are based on TCRdb, not the publication. The sample's table covers around 210,000 distinct CDR3 sequences. The ten largest clones take up 7.5% to 9.5% of the sample.

About this clonotype: It lacks a known antigen.

The research as a whole found: Different T cell subtypes could not be distinguished in the analysis. Concordant and discordant twins showed no difference in repertoire similarity, possibly because of limited statistical power. Fewer clonotypes were shared with other individuals by IBD patients than by healthy twins, most markedly in patients showing signs of disease activity. Because patients received different immunosuppressive treatments, the repertoires may have picked up extra background noise and variability between individuals. A decrease in TCRbeta repertoire diversity, as measured by inverse Simpson index, was observed in IBD patients compared with their healthy co-twins. The results gave no support for a single strong signal or clonotype linked to IBD.

From each donor, an approximately 2.5 ml peripheral blood sample was collected into PAXgene tubes and stored at -80 degrees C. Without any T cell sorting, total RNA was extracted from whole blood using the PAXgene blood miRNA kit on an automated QIAcube. Peripheral blood from monozygotic twin pairs, either concordant or discordant for inflammatory bowel disease, underwent deep TCRalpha and TCRbeta repertoire profiling that used unique molecular barcoding. Smoking habits were recorded for all twin pairs, and individuals were classified as current, former or never smokers. According to the germline V gene, CDR1 reads MDHEN and CDR2 reads SYDVKM. The CDR3 contains 11 residues, cysteine and phenylalanine counted. The protein alone is recorded here.

This receptor chain uses TRBV28 and TRBJ1-2. The specimen sequenced was blood. This clonotype was obtained from a human donor with ulcerative colitis or Crohn's disease, or a healthy co-twin of an affected twin (not recorded which). This receptor has the CDR3 CASSSTRGYTF.